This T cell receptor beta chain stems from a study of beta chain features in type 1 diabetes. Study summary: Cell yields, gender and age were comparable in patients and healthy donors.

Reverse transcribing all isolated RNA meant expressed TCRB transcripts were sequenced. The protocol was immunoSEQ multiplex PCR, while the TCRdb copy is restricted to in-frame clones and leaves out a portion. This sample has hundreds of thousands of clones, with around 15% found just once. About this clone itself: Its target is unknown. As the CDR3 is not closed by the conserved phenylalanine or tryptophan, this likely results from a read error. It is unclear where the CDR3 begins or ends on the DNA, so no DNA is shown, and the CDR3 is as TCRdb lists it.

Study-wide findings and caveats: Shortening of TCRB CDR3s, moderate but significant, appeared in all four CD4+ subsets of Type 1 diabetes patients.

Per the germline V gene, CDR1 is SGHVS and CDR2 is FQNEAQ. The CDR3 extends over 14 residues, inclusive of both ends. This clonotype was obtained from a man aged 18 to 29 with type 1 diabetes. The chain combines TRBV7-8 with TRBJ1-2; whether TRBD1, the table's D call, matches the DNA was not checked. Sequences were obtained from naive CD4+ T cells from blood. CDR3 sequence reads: CASSRNGGQGVATI.